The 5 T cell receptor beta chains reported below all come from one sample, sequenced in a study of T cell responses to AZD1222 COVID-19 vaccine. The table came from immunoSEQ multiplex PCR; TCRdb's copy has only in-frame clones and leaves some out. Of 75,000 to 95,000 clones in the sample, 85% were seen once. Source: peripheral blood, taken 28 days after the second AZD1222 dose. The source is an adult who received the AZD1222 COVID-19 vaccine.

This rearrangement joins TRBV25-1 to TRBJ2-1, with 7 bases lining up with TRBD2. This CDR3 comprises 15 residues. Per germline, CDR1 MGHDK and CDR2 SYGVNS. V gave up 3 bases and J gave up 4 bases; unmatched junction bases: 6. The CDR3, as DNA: TGTGCCAGCAGTGAGCGGGGGTTCCTATACAATGAGCAGTTCTTC. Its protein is CASSERGFLYNEQFF.

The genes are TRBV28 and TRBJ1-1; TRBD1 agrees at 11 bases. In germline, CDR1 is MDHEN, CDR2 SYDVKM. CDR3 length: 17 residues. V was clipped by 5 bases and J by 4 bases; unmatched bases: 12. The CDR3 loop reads CASSTVMRTGGFTEAFF. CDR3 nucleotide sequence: TGTGCCAGCAGTACGGTTATGCGGACAGGGGGCTTCACTGAAGCTTTCTTT.

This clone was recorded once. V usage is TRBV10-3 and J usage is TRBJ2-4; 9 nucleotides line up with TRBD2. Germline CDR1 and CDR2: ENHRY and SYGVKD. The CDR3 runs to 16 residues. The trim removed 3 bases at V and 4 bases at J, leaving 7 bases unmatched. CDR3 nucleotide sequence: TGTGCCATCAGTGATCTCCCTAGCGGGACTAAAAACATTCAGTACTTC. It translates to CAISDLPSGTKNIQYF.

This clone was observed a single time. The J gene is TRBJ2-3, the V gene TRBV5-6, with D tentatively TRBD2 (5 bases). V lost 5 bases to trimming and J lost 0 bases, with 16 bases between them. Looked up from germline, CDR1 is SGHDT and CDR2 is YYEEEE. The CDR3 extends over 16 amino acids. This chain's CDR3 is CASSGGANPSTDTQYF. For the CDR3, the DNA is TGTGCCAGCAGTGGAGGAGCGAATCCTAGCACAGATACGCAGTATTTT.

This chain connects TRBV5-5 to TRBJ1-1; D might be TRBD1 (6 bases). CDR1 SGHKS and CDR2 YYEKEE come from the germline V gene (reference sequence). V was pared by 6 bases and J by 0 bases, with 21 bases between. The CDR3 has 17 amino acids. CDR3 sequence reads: CASTRVGGAGMNTEAFF. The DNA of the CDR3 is TGTGCCAGCACCCGCGTTGGGGGGGCAGGGATGAACACTGAAGCTTTCTTT.